The entry below gives a single T cell receptor (beta chain) sequence along with its context. It lacks a known antigen. The data are from a study of cytomegalovirus exposure and HLA in healthy donors listed by TCRdb under 2017. Study-wide context: An earlier analysis of around 600 of the donors reported more than 250 Gb of sequence data and roughly 100 million unique TCR beta sequences from approximately 180 million T cells. An earlier analysis of 587 of the donors applied high-throughput TCR beta sequencing to assess whether each TCR beta V gene segment acted as functional or pseudogenic. Rather than drawing on any new phenotypic data, the later analysis identified candidate immune exposures from TCR beta sequences and the way those sequences occurred across donors. Approximately 310 gigabases of sequencing data and tens of millions of unique TCR sequences were included in an early release covering several hundred HLA-typed donors. HLA typing covered class I and class II loci at four-digit resolution. All discovery cohort repertoires had been generated on a single sequencing platform. A later analysis re-examined previously published TCR beta repertoires from more than 650 donors and added high-resolution HLA genotyping to investigate patterns of TCR occurrence. The genetic ancestry cluster associated with self-reported Caucasian donors included roughly four fifths of the approximately 430 genotyped donors. Genome-wide SNP genotypes for about 65% of the roughly 700 donors were used in a later genetic analysis, which treated that subset as a discovery cohort. Among about 400 genotyped donors of the cohort, an average of roughly 230,000 unique TCR beta nucleotide sequences was sequenced per donor, of which about 18% were non-productive. In addition to the first cohort of about 650 subjects, a separate validation cohort of approximately 120 different subjects was used. Roughly 5 DR-DQ haplotypes were handled as single units for association and clustering, since linkage in the cohort was strong. The study aimed to test whether cataloging public T cell receptors could reveal signatures of past pathogen exposure. Typing coverage differed by locus: A, B, C, DRB1 and DQB1 were typed in roughly 620-640 donors, DQA1 in about 500, DPA1 in some 600, and DPB1 in just under 480. The study profiled the T cell repertoires of hundreds of subjects by immunosequencing and related them to cytomegalovirus serostatus. To predict cytomegalovirus infection status, the study brought together high-throughput TCR immunosequencing, statistical association of individual TCRs with disease status, and machine learning. Alongside the repertoire data, information on donor age, sex, ethnicity and CMV serostatus was compiled.

Preparation of the library involved the immunoSEQ multiplex PCR assay. For the multiplex PCR, a mixture combining 60 forward primers for TCR Vbeta segments and 13 reverse primers for TCR Jbeta segments was used. Amplification of the CDR3 region of rearranged TCR beta genes was performed with a multiplex PCR assay on genomic DNA. Amplified TCR beta libraries were sequenced as 87-base-pair reads on the Illumina HiSeq System. The original methods were these. In a later analysis, around 80 million unique TCR beta chains were counted across the roughly 610 repertoires, and about 10 million of these chains were shared by at least two donors. Raw reads were error-corrected and collapsed into unique sequences by a nearest-neighbor algorithm in which closely related sequences were merged to remove PCR and sequencing errors. Alignment of CDR3 sequences to IMGT reference sequences was used to assign V, D and J gene segments. For a sequence to be retained, at least a six-nucleotide match to both a V gene segment and a J gene segment was required. Rearrangements were called productive when the CDR3 lacked stop codons and stayed in frame with V and J; all others were non-productive. Following IMGT convention, CDR3 was defined as the stretch from the second conserved V-encoded cysteine up to the conserved J-encoded phenylalanine. In an earlier analysis of 587 of the donors, sequences lacking an unambiguous match to a single V gene segment were excluded. In an earlier analysis of a few hundred of the donors, V segments were called functional above 56.7% productive rearrangements and were called segregating when the between-donor standard deviation exceeded 5%. A statistical classification framework was developed to diagnose cytomegalovirus status using the catalog of TCR beta chain sequences. In a later analysis, V and J genes were assigned by comparing TCR nucleotide sequences against IMGT/GENE-DB human TR gene sequences. The TCRdist pipeline was used in a later analysis to assign CDR3 sequences and most-parsimonious VDJ recombination scenarios. In a later analysis, each TCR beta chain was defined by its CDR3 amino acid sequence together with its V-gene family, and reads without a unique V-gene family were excluded. A later analysis removed 550 to 700 highly shared, low-generation-probability nucleotide sequences to deal with suspected cross-contamination and a sequencing artifact. In a later analysis, a clonal expansion index was calculated for each public chain from normalized within-repertoire ranks of inferred template counts. Generation probabilities in a later analysis came from a VDJ recombination model fitted to out-of-frame rearrangements, and those results were checked against IGoR. Hypergeometric tests were used in a later analysis to score TCR-TCR, TCR-HLA and TCR-CMV co-occurrence, with a repertoire-size bias correction applied to the TCR pairs. A later analysis estimated false discovery rates by permuting HLA or CMV assignments 20 times. A later analysis grouped co-occurring TCRs with DBSCAN, adding TCRdist sequence similarity when clustering within HLA-allele-positive subsets. Co-occurrence clustering excluded repertoires with fewer than 30,000 or more than 120,000 public chains, plus five with anomalous nucleotide sharing. Imported from immuneACCESS, the table was reduced by TCRdb to in-frame sequences with V and J called. These copies leave out some clones; in studies compared against another copy, an unresolved V gene accounts for under half, and the cause of the remainder is not known. Clone size and the V and J calls come from that table; the DNA yielded D and trimming. This sample's listing comprises about 170,000 clones. The top ten constitute over 1% of the sample.

Overall study outcomes, separate from this receptor: A further reported finding was that TCR beta sequences accurately predicted the HLA-A and HLA-B alleles for most subjects in the first cohort. A few of the identified cytomegalovirus-associated TCR beta chains were confirmed in vitro to be specific for cytomegalovirus antigens. Strong co-occurrence of HLA alleles, especially DR and DQ, made assigning TCR associations to individual alleles difficult. Specific HLA alleles were associated with 18,000 or so TCR beta sequences at a false discovery rate of 0.05 in a later analysis. An association between a missense DCLRE1C variant and V-gene and J-gene trimming of TCR beta chains was found in a later genetic analysis and replicated in an independent cohort. The study listed 150 to 200 TCR beta chains as associated with cytomegalovirus. According to a later genetic analysis, donors in an Asian-associated ancestry cluster had fewer N-insertions in productive TCRs than the approximately 700-donor mean. According to a later analysis, most CMV-associated TCR beta chains appeared to be HLA-restricted, and the HLA associations seemed to be driven largely by CMV exposure. In this cohort, only TCR beta chains were sequenced, and detectable features were limited by the absence of alpha or paired-chain data. For the cohort, immune exposure information was limited to CMV serostatus. HLA typing was unavailable for some donors at each locus, so association tests used only the typed subset. Because the 87-base-pair reads could not distinguish some IMGT-functional V segments, including TRBV6-2 and TRBV6-3, those segments were excluded. Across donors, most TCR sequences were observed very rarely, whereas some public TCRs were present in many individuals. In a later analysis, the rate of TCR association differed among HLA loci, with DRB1 alleles having the most associated TCRs and HLA-C alleles having the fewest. In both the original and validation cohorts, the classifier was reported to diagnose cytomegalovirus status with high specificity and sensitivity. The authors suggested that the approach could potentially be extended to other disease states and immunological phenotypes. Over 15 rarely observed V segments, including chromosome 9 orphons, were excluded from the earlier analysis of several hundred of the donors because counts were too low. Linkage disequilibrium might explain the correlated functional status among segregating V segments, but an unknown experimental factor could not be ruled out. Broadly in line with IMGT annotations, most TCR beta V segments showed up in productive rearrangements about 87% or about 30% of the time in an earlier analysis of 450 to 750 of the donors. Several of the top co-occurrence clusters appeared to be linked to parvovirus B19, influenza, CMV and Epstein-Barr virus, according to a later analysis. The presence/absence analyses assumed that sequencing depth was roughly uniform across donors, and that assumption may not be true. A cluster of highly shared sequence variants was judged likely to be a technical artifact of the sequencing pipeline. Compared with equally common non-associated chains, HLA-associated TCR beta chains in a later analysis were more clonally expanded and had lower generation probabilities.

The cohort consisted of more than 650 healthy bone marrow donors. At the time of sampling, every cohort member was nominally healthy, though immune exposures that went unrecorded were likely present. The donor tested CMV seronegative, placing the donor among the 350 to 400 seronegative members of the cohort. A peripheral blood sample was collected from each donor, and TCR beta sequencing was performed on peripheral blood mononuclear cells. The Qiagen DNeasy Blood Extraction Kit was used to extract genomic DNA from the blood cell samples. V lost 2 bases and J lost 1 base; the stretch between them is 15 bases long. Taken from cysteine to phenylalanine, the CDR3 has 17 residues. This entry keeps only the CDR3 DNA: 51 bases, framed from base 1. CDR1 is given as SGHRS and CDR2 as YFSETQ, both from the germline V gene.

This sequence was found in a woman aged 55-69 years in good health and CMV-seronegative. Sequencing used PBMCs. The V gene is TRBV5-1 and the J gene is TRBJ1-4; TRBD1 is possibly the D segment (5 matching bases). The sequenced DNA is TGCGCCAGCAGCTTTGGGACGTTCGGGGGAACTAATGAAAAACTGTTTTTT. Protein translation: CASSFGTFGGTNEKLFF.